A selection of T cell receptor beta chains follows, all from one sample in a study of neurological immune-mediated disorders. One entry per CDR3 protein results from TCRdb running MiXCR on the 5' RACE reads. The table has 65,000 to 70,000 distinct CDR3 sequences, roughly 3.9% seen once; the top ten hold approximately 1.3%. Sequences were obtained from PBMCs. The receptors derive from a young man with multiple sclerosis. CDR3s include the opening cysteine and the closing phenylalanine or tryptophan. The order of the fields is D gene, J gene, V gene, clone size, CDR3 DNA, CDR3 protein. The D gene is left open where the match is weak. Rows may omit the clone size; those that give it use once, few, many or a size class.

d_gene: TRBD2; j_gene: TRBJ2-2; v_gene: TRBV27; abundance: many; CDR3nt: TGTGCCAGCAGTTTGGCTAGCGGGGGGAACACCGGGGAGCTGTTTTTT; CDR3aa: CASSLASGGNTGELFF
d_gene: TRBD1; j_gene: TRBJ2-5; v_gene: TRBV5-1; abundance: many; CDR3nt: TGCGCCAGCAGCTATTTCCCGGGACAGGGAGGAGTAGAGACCCAGTACTTC; CDR3aa: CASSYFPGQGGVETQYF
d_gene: TRBD2; j_gene: TRBJ2-5; v_gene: TRBV10-3; abundance: .; CDR3nt: TGTGCCATCAGTGGTATAGCGGGGGGGAGTCAAGAGACCCAGTACTTC; CDR3aa: CAISGIAGGSQETQYF
d_gene: .; j_gene: TRBJ2-3; v_gene: TRBV9; abundance: many; CDR3nt: TGTGCCAGCAGCGTAGGCCGAAGCGGCGCAGATACGCAGTATTTT; CDR3aa: CASSVGRSGADTQYF
d_gene: .; j_gene: TRBJ2-3; v_gene: TRBV6-2/TRBV6-3; abundance: many; CDR3nt: TGTGCCAGCAGTTACGGGGCGAGCACAGATACGCAGTATTTT; CDR3aa: CASSYGASTDTQYF
d_gene: .; j_gene: TRBJ2-5; v_gene: TRBV20-1; abundance: many; CDR3nt: TGCAGTGCTAGAGATTCGTGGGGGCAGGGCCCGCAAGAGACCCAGTACTTC; CDR3aa: CSARDSWGQGPQETQYF
d_gene: .; j_gene: TRBJ1-1; v_gene: TRBV7-9; abundance: many; CDR3nt: TGTGCCAGCAGCTTACCGGACCTCTGGAACACTGAAGCTTTCTTT; CDR3aa: CASSLPDLWNTEAFF
d_gene: .; j_gene: TRBJ2-7; v_gene: TRBV6-6; abundance: many; CDR3nt: TGTGCCAGCACAGGGGGGTCCTACGAGCAGTACTTC; CDR3aa: CASTGGSYEQYF
d_gene: .; j_gene: TRBJ1-2; v_gene: TRBV20-1; abundance: .; CDR3nt: TGCAGTGCTCGGAGGCTGGGGGCACTCAATGGCTACACCTTC; CDR3aa: CSARRLGALNGYTF
d_gene: .; j_gene: TRBJ1-2; v_gene: TRBV20-1; abundance: many; CDR3nt: TGCAGTGCTAGACCCGGGGGGGGCAGAGTTTATGGCTACACCTTC; CDR3aa: CSARPGGGRVYGYTF
d_gene: .; j_gene: TRBJ2-5; v_gene: TRBV10-3; abundance: many; CDR3nt: TGTGCCATTGGGGTAAACAGGGAGACCCAGTACTTC; CDR3aa: CAIGVNRETQYF
d_gene: .; j_gene: TRBJ1-2; v_gene: TRBV5-1; abundance: many; CDR3nt: TGCGCCAGCAGCTCGACAGTCGATGGCTACACCTTC; CDR3aa: CASSSTVDGYTF
d_gene: .; j_gene: TRBJ2-3; v_gene: TRBV11-2; abundance: few; CDR3nt: TGTGCCAGCAGCTTAGTTCCGACAGATACGCAGTATTTT; CDR3aa: CASSLVPTDTQYF
d_gene: .; j_gene: TRBJ2-4; v_gene: TRBV29-1; abundance: many; CDR3nt: TGCAGCGGAGCTTGGGGGGCCAAAAACATTCAGTACTTC; CDR3aa: CSGAWGAKNIQYF
d_gene: .; j_gene: TRBJ2-5; v_gene: TRBV7-2; abundance: many; CDR3nt: TGTGCCAGCAGCTTAGACGAGACCCAGTACTTC; CDR3aa: CASSLDETQYF
d_gene: TRBD2; j_gene: TRBJ2-7; v_gene: TRBV20-1; abundance: many; CDR3nt: TGCAGTGCTAGAGATCAGAGAACTAGCGGGGGCTACGAGCAGTACTTC; CDR3aa: CSARDQRTSGGYEQYF
d_gene: TRBD1; j_gene: TRBJ1-5; v_gene: TRBV6-2/TRBV6-3; abundance: few; CDR3nt: TGTGCCAGCAGTTACGGCGGGACAGCAGATCAGCCCCAGAATTTT; CDR3aa: CASSYGGTADQPQNF
d_gene: .; j_gene: TRBJ2-2; v_gene: TRBV20-1; abundance: many; CDR3nt: TGCAGTGCTGGAGACAGCAACACCGGGGAGCTGTTTTTT; CDR3aa: CSAGDSNTGELFF
d_gene: .; j_gene: TRBJ2-7; v_gene: TRBV20-1; abundance: .; CDR3nt: TGCAGTGCGCTCCCCTACTACCAGAGCTCCTACGAGCAGTACTTC; CDR3aa: CSALPYYQSSYEQYF
d_gene: TRBD1; j_gene: TRBJ2-7; v_gene: TRBV6-5; abundance: many; CDR3nt: TGTGCCAGCAGTTACTCGAGAATGACAGGGTTATACGAGCAGTACTTC; CDR3aa: CASSYSRMTGLYEQYF
d_gene: .; j_gene: TRBJ1-1; v_gene: TRBV3-1; abundance: many; CDR3nt: TGTGCCAGCAGCCAAGATAAAGGACCGCTGAACACTGAAGCTTTCTTT; CDR3aa: CASSQDKGPLNTEAFF
d_gene: .; j_gene: TRBJ1-5; v_gene: TRBV7-3; abundance: many; CDR3nt: TGTGCCAGGGAACTTACGGGAAGCAGGGAGGGGAGATATCGCAATCAGCCCCAGCATTTT; CDR3aa: CARELTGSREGRYRNQPQHF
d_gene: .; j_gene: TRBJ1-1; v_gene: TRBV7-9; abundance: many; CDR3nt: TGTGCCAGCAGCCCAGGGGACTTCCGGAACACTGAAGCTTTCTTT; CDR3aa: CASSPGDFRNTEAFF
d_gene: TRBD1; j_gene: TRBJ2-3; v_gene: TRBV6-6; abundance: many; CDR3nt: TGTGCCAGCAGTTGGGACAGGGTTACTAGCACAGATACGCAGTATTTT; CDR3aa: CASSWDRVTSTDTQYF
d_gene: TRBD2; j_gene: TRBJ2-5; v_gene: TRBV7-9; abundance: many; CDR3nt: TGTGCCAGCAGCTTAGGATATCTAGCGGGAAACCAAGAGACCCAGTACTTC; CDR3aa: CASSLGYLAGNQETQYF
d_gene: TRBD1; j_gene: TRBJ2-7; v_gene: TRBV5-1; abundance: many; CDR3nt: TGCGCCAGCAGCCCCGGACAGGGTTTCCACGAGCAGTACTTC; CDR3aa: CASSPGQGFHEQYF
d_gene: .; j_gene: TRBJ2-1; v_gene: TRBV10-3; abundance: many; CDR3nt: TGTGCCATCAGTGAACAGTACGAAAGCCTTACCTACAATGAGCAGTTCTTC; CDR3aa: CAISEQYESLTYNEQFF
d_gene: .; j_gene: TRBJ1-1; v_gene: TRBV5-6; abundance: many; CDR3nt: TGTGCCAGCAGCCGGGGGACCTATGAAGCTTTCTTT; CDR3aa: CASSRGTYEAFF
d_gene: .; j_gene: TRBJ1-1; v_gene: TRBV2; abundance: many; CDR3nt: TGTGCCAGCAGCAGGGCGGGCACTGAAGCTTTCTTT; CDR3aa: CASSRAGTEAFF
d_gene: .; j_gene: TRBJ2-5; v_gene: TRBV20-1; abundance: many; CDR3nt: TGCAGTTCTCTAGCGAGACAAGAGACCCAGTACTTC; CDR3aa: CSSLARQETQYF